These T cell receptor beta chains were read from a single sample in a study of blood T cell repertoires in COVID-19. This table comes from immunoSEQ multiplex PCR, and its TCRdb copy is limited to in-frame clones, with some not included. The sample has tens of thousands of clones, approximately 90% seen once. The specimen was peripheral blood. These receptors all stem from a man aged 45-65 years with acute or convalescent COVID-19. Both conserved end residues are part of each CDR3. The order of the fields is CDR3 DNA, CDR3 protein, J gene, clone size, D gene, V gene. D genes are given only for firm matches. The size entry is marked missing in some rows and otherwise reads once, few, many or a size class.

CDR3nt: TGTGCCACCCTTCAAGACTATAACACAGATACGCAGTATTTT
CDR3aa: CATLQDYNTDTQYF
j_gene: TRBJ2-3
abundance: NA
d_gene: NA
v_gene: TRBV18

CDR3nt: TGTGCCAGCTCCTCAGACGGGTTCACAGATACGCAGTATTTT
CDR3aa: CASSSDGFTDTQYF
j_gene: TRBJ2-3
abundance: NA
d_gene: NA
v_gene: TRBV7-8

CDR3nt: TGTGCCATCTCGACGAGGCGGGGGAGGGATACGCAGTATTTT
CDR3aa: CAISTRRGRDTQYF
j_gene: TRBJ2-3
abundance: NA
d_gene: TRBD2
v_gene: TRBV5-6

CDR3nt: TGTGCCAGCAGTTTATGGTCGCGGATGAACACTGAAGCTTTCTTT
CDR3aa: CASSLWSRMNTEAFF
j_gene: TRBJ1-1
abundance: NA
d_gene: NA
v_gene: TRBV28

CDR3nt: TGTGCCAGCAGCCCACGTCGGGTAGCGGGAGGTGTACCGGAGCAGTTCTTC
CDR3aa: CASSPRRVAGGVPEQFF
j_gene: TRBJ2-1
abundance: NA
d_gene: TRBD2
v_gene: TRBV5-4

CDR3nt: TGTGCCAGCAGCCATGTACTAGCGGGGCGGGCCGGGGAGCTGTTTTTT
CDR3aa: CASSHVLAGRAGELFF
j_gene: TRBJ2-2
abundance: NA
d_gene: TRBD2
v_gene: TRBV3-1/TRBV3-2

CDR3nt: TGTGCCAGCAGCCGGACTAGCGGTTACAATGAGCAGTTCTTC
CDR3aa: CASSRTSGYNEQFF
j_gene: TRBJ2-1
abundance: NA
d_gene: TRBD2
v_gene: TRBV7-9

CDR3nt: TGTGCCAGCAGCTTCAGACAGGGGGCCACGGGCTACACCTTC
CDR3aa: CASSFRQGATGYTF
j_gene: TRBJ1-2
abundance: NA
d_gene: TRBD1
v_gene: TRBV11-2

CDR3nt: TGTGCCACCAGCAGAGATCTAGGAGTCAGCAATCAGCCCCAGCATTTT
CDR3aa: CATSRDLGVSNQPQHF
j_gene: TRBJ1-5
abundance: NA
d_gene: NA
v_gene: TRBV15

CDR3nt: TGTGCCAGCAGTACACAGGGGTGGTACAATCAGCCCCAGCATTTT
CDR3aa: CASSTQGWYNQPQHF
j_gene: TRBJ1-5
abundance: NA
d_gene: TRBD1
v_gene: TRBV6-6

CDR3nt: TGTGCCAGCAGCGCCGACAGAGTGTATCAGCCCCAGCATTTT
CDR3aa: CASSADRVYQPQHF
j_gene: TRBJ1-5
abundance: NA
d_gene: NA
v_gene: TRBV2

CDR3nt: TGTGCCAGCAGGGATAATCGGGGTTATGGCAATCAGCCCCAGCATTTT
CDR3aa: CASRDNRGYGNQPQHF
j_gene: TRBJ1-5
abundance: NA
d_gene: NA
v_gene: TRBV28

CDR3nt: TGCAGTGCTAGTCGGGACTCAGATGATTCAGATACGCAGTATTTT
CDR3aa: CSASRDSDDSDTQYF
j_gene: TRBJ2-3
abundance: few
d_gene: NA
v_gene: TRBV20-1

CDR3nt: TGTGCCAGTAGTGTACGGACAGGGGTGGGCGGGGAGCTGTTTTTT
CDR3aa: CASSVRTGVGGELFF
j_gene: TRBJ2-2
abundance: NA
d_gene: TRBD1
v_gene: TRBV19

CDR3nt: TGTGCCAGCAGTAGAAGCGGGGGTACGTCAGATACGCAGTATTTT
CDR3aa: CASSRSGGTSDTQYF
j_gene: TRBJ2-3
abundance: NA
d_gene: TRBD2
v_gene: TRBV6-6

CDR3nt: TGTGCCAGCAGTTACTCCGCTAACTATGGCTACACCTTC
CDR3aa: CASSYSANYGYTF
j_gene: TRBJ1-2
abundance: NA
d_gene: NA
v_gene: TRBV6-6

CDR3nt: TGTGCCAGCAGGGTACTAGCGAACACCGGGGAGCTGTTTTTT
CDR3aa: CASRVLANTGELFF
j_gene: TRBJ2-2
abundance: NA
d_gene: NA
v_gene: TRBV6-5

CDR3nt: TGTGCCAGCAGTCCCGGACAGGGGATCACTGAAGCTTTCTTT
CDR3aa: CASSPGQGITEAFF
j_gene: TRBJ1-1
abundance: NA
d_gene: TRBD1
v_gene: TRBV2

CDR3nt: TGTGCCAGCAGCTTGCCCACTAACTATGGCTACACCTTC
CDR3aa: CASSLPTNYGYTF
j_gene: TRBJ1-2
abundance: NA
d_gene: NA
v_gene: TRBV5-5

CDR3nt: TGCGCCAGCAGCTTGGCGGGGGTCGAGGGAGAGACCCAGTACTTC
CDR3aa: CASSLAGVEGETQYF
j_gene: TRBJ2-5
abundance: NA
d_gene: NA
v_gene: TRBV5-1